Below are 2 T cell receptor beta chains sequenced from a single sample in a study of blood T cell repertoires in COVID-19. Only in-frame clones appear in the TCRdb table, and some are missing; sequencing was by immunoSEQ multiplex PCR. The table lists about 400,000 clones, 70% to 90% of them singletons. Sequenced: PBMCs or T cells enriched from blood (not recorded which). The receptors come from a woman younger than 35 with acute COVID-19.

The chain carries TRBV7-3 and TRBJ2-1; 7 bases are shared with TRBD1. Germline-derived CDR1 and CDR2 are SGHTA and FQGTGA. V was clipped by 5 bases and J by 7 bases; unmatched bases: 8. This CDR3 has 14 residues. The CDR3 protein is CASSQGQSRNEQFF. The CDR3 nucleotides are TGTGCCAGCAGCCAGGGACAGTCAAGGAATGAGCAGTTCTTC.

V usage is TRBV28 and J usage is TRBJ2-2, with a possible D match to TRBD1 (6 bases). Germline assignment: CDR1 MDHEN and CDR2 SYDVKM. V was cut by 7 bases and J by 0 bases, with 12 bases left in between. The CDR3 is made up of 15 amino acids. Written as DNA, the CDR3 is TGTGCCAGCAACCAGGGGTTCGCGAACACCGGGGAGCTGTTTTTT. It specifies CASNQGFANTGELFF.